This T cell receptor (beta chain) was found in a study of T cells in tuberculosis. Time point indicated: new active TB diagnosis, blood taken before or within 7 days of starting treatment. Active tuberculosis patients were new diagnoses, HIV-seronegative, South African, and aged 18 years or older. Positive smear microscopy and/or M. tuberculosis culture confirmed active disease. Each donor contributed about 100,000 T cells on average, unsorted. V lost 6 bases and J 1 base, leaving 15 bases between the germline ends. The CDR3 sequence is 15 residues long. Germline V CDR1 and CDR2: MGHRA, YSYEKL. The data were produced by immunoSEQ multiplex PCR, yet TCRdb's version contains in-frame clones alone and is incomplete. The table lists approximately 49,000 clones, around 96% of them singletons, with about 1.5% in the top ten.

The sequence was obtained from an adult with tuberculosis. The V and J genes are TRBV4-1 and TRBJ1-1; the D gene is possibly TRBD1 (5 bases). The material sequenced was PBMCs, taken at tuberculosis diagnosis. The DNA for the CDR3 is TGCGCCAGCAGGACTTCACCGACAGCGAACACTGAAGCTTTCTTT. Translating it yields CASRTSPTANTEAFF.